This T cell receptor (beta chain) was sequenced for a study of shared clonotypes between healthy human individuals (TCRdb year 2020). With respect to the entire study: The cohort comprised a couple of women and a few men aged 18 to 49 years. Leukapheresis yielded between about 0.94 and 9.5 billion PBMCs per donor. Blood TCR repertoires of roughly 5 healthy adults were deeply sequenced to estimate repertoire size and the extent of clonotype sharing between individuals. To increase sequencing depth and limit assay-specific biases, TCR repertoire library preparation and sequencing were carried out by different laboratories using diverse techniques. For each donor, CD4 naive and CD4 memory were each given three plates, CD8 naive was given two plates, and CD8 memory was given one plate.

V and J are truncated by 3 bases and 0 bases respectively, leaving an intervening sequence of 12 bases. From a lookup of the germline V gene, CDR1 and CDR2 are SGDLS and YYNGEE. The CDR3 has 15 amino acids, counting the end cysteine and phenylalanine. Only CDR3 DNA is held: 45 bases, read in frame from base 1. The donors were healthy, HIV-negative adults who had no recently reported acute infections or vaccinations. Only Caucasian adults living in Nashville, Tennessee, USA were represented among the donors. CD4+ T cells were enriched through magnetic negative selection, after which naive cells were positively selected on CD45RA and the remaining negative fraction served as the memory subset. Blood was collected by leukapheresis, and PBMCs were isolated by Ficoll-Histopaque density gradient centrifugation and then cryopreserved in liquid nitrogen vapor phase. Analytical flow cytometry was used to check the purity and quantity of every magnetically sorted T cell population. Genomic DNA was isolated from each sorted fraction and quantified by UV absorbance on a Nanodrop 2000c.

General conclusions and limits of the study: Compared with non-shared clonotypes, the clonotypes found in all four sorted-subset donors had higher generation probabilities. The small number of donors limited the genetic and exposure-history diversity represented. Only blood was sampled, and tissue TCR repertoires likely differ from those in blood. Based on pairwise subsampling, the degree of clonotype sharing among donors was expected to be affected by sequencing depth. Naive subsets generally had larger estimated clonotype richness than memory subsets did. Incomplete sequencing was indicated by rarefaction of sorted-subset datasets, despite the large sequencing depth. Across several donors, approximately 5% of naive CD4, around 3.3% of naive CD8, roughly 2.2% of memory CD4, and 0.4% of memory CD8 clonotypes were shared.

TCR CDR3 regions were amplified from genomic DNA by multiplex PCR using the deep immunoSEQ assay. Extracted genomic DNA from each cell subset was distributed evenly across all wells of several immunoSEQ 96-well plates, and each plate was treated as a replicate. For sorted subsets, around 0.2 ug of genomic DNA, equivalent to around 31,000 T cell genomes, went into each replicate PCR. Purified libraries were measured with a Qubit 3.0 fluorometer, size-checked on a Bioanalyzer 2100, and measured again with the KAPA Library Quantification kit. Each immunoSEQ 96-well plate was sequenced on its own single-read 150-cycle Illumina NextSeq 550 flow cell. Per the original workflow: Because the immunoSEQ output included only junctional sequences and no quality scores, the filtering could not be the same as the filtering used for full-length reads. Sequences were annotated with PyIR, a Python wrapper for IgBLAST v1.9, using IMGT germline references to assign V/J genes and CDR3. Reads were filtered out if the reads had weak V/J assignments (E-value above 1e-6), no CDR3, stop codons, out-of-frame junctions, or ambiguous translated residues. V3J clonotypes were defined as sequences sharing an identical inferred V gene, J gene, and CDR3 amino acid sequence. Percentage overlap between repertoires was calculated by dividing the number of shared unique clonotypes by the size of the smaller repertoire. Repertoire richness was assessed with RTK rarefaction, the Chao1 estimator, and Recon v2.1 estimates of unobserved clonotypes. Generation probabilities were computed with OLGA for all TCRbeta clonotypes obtained by the gDNA method from several donors. Sourced from immuneACCESS, this table was stored by TCRdb with only in-frame sequences that have V and J called. A share of the clones is absent; for the studies checked, an unresolved V gene accounts for under half, and the remainder has no known explanation. Clonal size and the V and J genes are those of that table, whereas D and trimming came from the DNA. The sample profile shows some 2.3 million clones; 93% of them were found once. The ten largest clonotypes hold approximately 0.4% of the sample.

The sample holds one count of this clone. What this receptor recognizes is not known. No base quality values were provided; no much bigger clone lies one nucleotide off. The sample taken for sequencing was naive CD4+ T cells from PBMCs. The sample's cell subset or site, from its label and the paper: CD45RA+ positively selected. The V and J genes are TRBV9 and TRBJ1-1; 6 matching bases give a weak D call of TRBD1. The receptor comes from a man aged 18 to 30 in good health. Some clones in this sample may be carry-over from other donors' samples. The nucleotides read TGTGCCAGCAGCGCCCGACAGGCCATGAACACTGAAGCTTTCTTT. Translated, this gives CASSARQAMNTEAFF.